This T cell receptor beta chain derives from a study of blood T cell repertoires in COVID-19. Study in general: Sources were T cells, B-cell-depleted T cells, or PBMCs; the material itself was cDNA or gDNA.

The V end was cut by 6 bases, the J end by 2 bases, with 20 bases between. The germline CDR1 and CDR2 sequences are MDHEN and SYDVKM. This CDR3 is 16 amino acids long. Per the study methods: It was from reference gene primer amplification that nucleated cell counts were estimated. The method was immunoSEQ multiplex PCR; TCRdb's version includes in-frame clones alone and lacks a portion of them. The V and J calls and the clone size are those of that table, but D and trimming were determined from the DNA. The sample shows some 80,000 clones, just over 85% of them seen only once. The sequencing input was peripheral blood. The chain employs TRBV28 and TRBJ2-7, with D possibly matching TRBD1 (6 bases). This receptor was taken from an elderly woman in a cohort sampled during active or convalescent COVID-19. The CDR3 DNA is TGTGCCAGCAGGTCCTTATGGGGGCGGGTCACCTACGAGCAGTACTTC. It codes for CASRSLWGRVTYEQYF.